The clone carrying this TCR beta chain has more than one count but fewer than ten. Its antigen remains unknown. All unsorted peripheral T cells were captured because whole blood was used without fractionation. Around 450 ng RNA was reverse transcribed with alpha and beta constant-region primers. Each of the alpha and beta chains got its own library through chain-specific third strand synthesis with indices. MiXCR, applied by TCRdb to the 5' RACE reads, yields one record per CDR3 protein. The sample includes 15,000 to 20,000 distinct CDR3 sequences, more than 9% seen only once; the top ten take around 10%. V lost 4 bases to trimming and J lost 3 bases, with 13 bases between them. Germline-derived CDR1 and CDR2 are SGHTA and FQGNSA. This CDR3 has 14 residues. The data stem from a study of HIV-infected patients and healthy controls. General study results and limits: Compared with untreated HIV+ repertoires, healthy controls showed roughly threefold more distinct CDR3s and higher Shannon diversity.

The source is an adult in good health. The genes are TRBV7-2 and TRBJ2-7; maybe TRBD2 (5 bases). Sequenced: blood. This CDR3 reads CASSSSGGRYEQYF. CDR3 DNA: TGTGCCAGCAGCTCGAGCGGCGGCCGCTACGAGCAGTACTTC.